The 3 T cell receptor beta chains below were found in one sample sequenced in a study of shared clonotypes between healthy human individuals. The repertoire was sequenced with immunoSEQ multiplex PCR; TCRdb's copy has only in-frame clones and lacks some. This repertoire shows 500,000 or so clones, approximately 94% found once; its top ten account for 0.064%. The sample comprised naive CD4+ T cells sorted from blood. Subset noted: CD45RA+ positively selected. Source of these receptors: a woman aged 30 to 39 in good health.

This chain joins TRBV7-9 and TRBJ2-3, with TRBD2 as a possible D gene (6 bases). Trimming cost V 4 bases and J 5 bases, with 10 bases left between them. There are 13 residues in the CDR3. Per germline, CDR1 SEHNR and CDR2 FQNEAQ (reference sequence). The CDR3 loop is CASSWDFQDTQYF. The CDR3 coding sequence is TGTGCCAGCAGCTGGGACTTCCAAGATACGCAGTATTTT.

The V gene is TRBV5-4, the J gene TRBJ1-3; no clear D. The CDR3 is made up of 15 amino acids. CDR1 SGHNT and CDR2 YYREEE come from the germline V gene (reference sequence). Trimming shortened V by 3 bases and J by 0 bases, and 10 bases separated the two germline ends. The CDR3 protein is CASSYRPSSGNTIYF. Written as DNA, the CDR3 is TGTGCCAGCAGCTACCGTCCGAGCTCTGGAAACACCATATATTTT.

This clone has just one count. The chain couples TRBV11-2 to TRBJ2-1; 13 positions agree with TRBD2. The germline gives CDR1 SGHAT, CDR2 FQNNGV. V lost 6 bases to trimming and J lost 7 bases; unmatched junction nucleotides: 0. The CDR3 sequence is 13 residues long. CDR3 nucleotides: TGTGCCAGCAGACTAGCGGGAGGGAATGAGCAGTTCTTC. Protein sequence: CASRLAGGNEQFF.